In this sample, the clone carrying this TCR beta chain turned up once. The antigen is undetermined. The data stem from a study of T cell responses to AZD1222 COVID-19 vaccine. CDR1 SGHTA and CDR2 FQGTGA come from the germline V gene. V lost 8 bases to trimming and J lost 4 bases, with 15 bases between them. CDR3 length: 15 amino acids. Overall study results and limits: The study identified only five to seven AZD1222 recipients as seropositive at baseline. Receipt of two AZD1222 doses was followed by a rise in Spike-specific TCR breadth and depth. Donors, mostly white British, included more females; clonal diversity was possibly underestimated.

The method was immunoSEQ multiplex PCR; TCRdb's version includes in-frame clones alone and lacks a portion of them. The data show some 180,000 clones, with almost 95% seen just once and 1% to 1.5% held by the top ten. This chain joins TRBV7-3 and TRBJ2-6; a possible D gene is TRBD2 (6 bases). This material consisted of peripheral blood, taken on day 0 of AZD1222 vaccination. The TCR originated in an adult in good health. This CDR3 is CASGVGGSGANVLTF. Here the CDR3 DNA reads TGTGCCAGCGGCGTCGGGGGATCAGGGGCCAACGTCCTGACTTTC.